The rows below give T cell receptor beta chains drawn from one sample of a study of shared clonotypes between healthy human individuals. The method was immunoSEQ multiplex PCR; TCRdb's version includes in-frame clones alone and lacks a portion of them. The sample includes millions of clones, 85% to 95% of them seen just once. Source material: naive CD8+ T cells from PBMCs. Source of these receptors: a man aged 18 to 29 in good health. Some clones in this sample may be carry-over from other donors' samples. CDR3s include the opening cysteine and the closing phenylalanine or tryptophan. The D gene is left open where the match is weak. Size tells how often a clone was seen (once, few, many) or the class of an expanded clone, and some rows leave it out.

TGTGCCAGCAGCTTGGCAGAGACCCAGTACTTC	CASSLAETQYF	few	TRBV5-6	TRBJ2-5	.
TGTGCCAGCAGCTTCCTGAGCTCTGGAAACACCATATATTTT	CASSFLSSGNTIYF	.	TRBV7-9	TRBJ1-3	.
TGTGCCAGCAGTTGGGGACGGGGGGCCTACGAGCAGTACTTC	CASSWGRGAYEQYF	.	TRBV27	TRBJ2-7	TRBD2
TGTGCCAGCAGAAATCTCGGGACTAGTGTCACCGGGGAGCTGTTTTTT	CASRNLGTSVTGELFF	.	TRBV27	TRBJ2-2	TRBD2
TGTGCCAGCAGCGCGGGACTCTCCTACGAGCAGTACTTC	CASSAGLSYEQYF	.	TRBV7-2	TRBJ2-7	.
TGTGCCAGCAGTTCGGGACTAGCGGTTTACAATGAGCAGTTCTTC	CASSSGLAVYNEQFF	once	TRBV6-5	TRBJ2-1	TRBD2
TGTGCCAGCAGCCCCTCAGACAGGGCTGGCTACACCTTC	CASSPSDRAGYTF	few	TRBV7-9	TRBJ1-2	TRBD1
TGTGCCAGCATGTGGGGCTTAGCGGATTCCTACGAGCAGTACTTC	CASMWGLADSYEQYF	.	TRBV6-1	TRBJ2-7	.
TGTGCCAGCAGTCCTTCCACCTACGAGCAGTACTTC	CASSPSTYEQYF	.	TRBV27	TRBJ2-7	.
TGTGCCAGCAGTGAAGCGCTTCGTGGACAGCCCCCCTACGAGCAGTACTTC	CASSEALRGQPPYEQYF	.	TRBV6-1	TRBJ2-7	.
TGTGCCAGCACTGTAGGACAGGCCTATGGCTACACCTTC	CASTVGQAYGYTF	.	TRBV6-5	TRBJ1-2	TRBD1
TGTGCCAGCAGCCAAACTAGCGGGGCGGTGCAAGAGACCCAGTACTTC	CASSQTSGAVQETQYF	once	TRBV4-2	TRBJ2-5	TRBD2
TGTGCCAGCAGTTTAGTACCAGCGGCTTACTACAATGAGCAGTTCTTC	CASSLVPAAYYNEQFF	once	TRBV27	TRBJ2-1	.
TGTGCCACCAGGGGGGCAGGTCCAGAGCAGTACTTC	CATRGAGPEQYF	.	TRBV15	TRBJ2-7	.
TGCGCCAGCAGGACAGGGGGAATGCGTTTCTCTGGGGCCAACGTCCTGACTTTC	CASRTGGMRFSGANVLTF	.	TRBV23-1	TRBJ2-6	TRBD1
TGCGCCAGCAGCCAAGGTCCGGGGTTGACCCACGAGCAGTACTTC	CASSQGPGLTHEQYF	.	TRBV4-1	TRBJ2-7	.
TGTGCCAGCGAGGGAAGGACTAATGAAAAACTGTTTTTT	CASEGRTNEKLFF	.	TRBV2	TRBJ1-4	.
TGTGCCAGCAGTGAAGAGGCCGCGTATTCGAACACTGAAGCTTTCTTT	CASSEEAAYSNTEAFF	once	TRBV6-1	TRBJ1-1	.
TGTGCCATCAGTGAGTCCTCCAAGGGGACTGAAGCTTTCTTT	CAISESSKGTEAFF	.	TRBV10-3	TRBJ1-1	.
TGTGCCAGCAGTTCACTCGGGACTAGCAGATACTACGAGCAGTACTTC	CASSSLGTSRYYEQYF	.	TRBV27	TRBJ2-7	TRBD2
TGTGCCAGCAGCTTAAGACGGGGAGACACCGGGGAGCTGTTTTTT	CASSLRRGDTGELFF	.	TRBV7-6	TRBJ2-2	.
TGCGCCAGCAGTGAGTCCCGGGCGGATGAGCAGTTCTTC	CASSESRADEQFF	.	TRBV10-2	TRBJ2-1	.
TGCGCCAGCAGCCCCACCCGCGGACCGGGAGGCGAGCAGTACTTC	CASSPTRGPGGEQYF	.	TRBV5-1	TRBJ2-7	TRBD2
TGTGCCAGCTCACCACTGGGGACTCAAGCCCTTACCTCGAACACCGGGGAGCTGTTTTTT	CASSPLGTQALTSNTGELFF	.	TRBV18	TRBJ2-2	.
TGTGCCATCAGTGAGAGGGAGTGGTCCCAAGAGACCCAGTACTTC	CAISEREWSQETQYF	.	TRBV10-3	TRBJ2-5	.
TGTGCCAGCAGCCCGAGGGGCTTCTACGAGCAGTACTTC	CASSPRGFYEQYF	.	TRBV9	TRBJ2-7	.
TGCGCCAGCAGTCTGGCTAGCGCCTCCTACGAGCAGTACTTC	CASSLASASYEQYF	.	TRBV4-3	TRBJ2-7	.
TGTGCCAGCAGCGTACTAGCGGGAGGTAGCAATGAGCAGTTCTTC	CASSVLAGGSNEQFF	.	TRBV9	TRBJ2-1	TRBD2
TGTGCCAGCAGTGGCCCGGCCCCACGGGAGGGCCTTAGGAATGAGCAGTTCTTC	CASSGPAPREGLRNEQFF	.	TRBV25-1	TRBJ2-1	TRBD2
TGTGCCAGCATAGGGACAGGGGCCTACGAGCAGTACTTC	CASIGTGAYEQYF	.	TRBV6-5	TRBJ2-7	TRBD1
TGTGCCAGCAGTGGTGTGACGGGAGCTAACTATGGCTACACCTTC	CASSGVTGANYGYTF	once	TRBV6-1	TRBJ1-2	.
TGTGCCAGCAGCAGCGGAAGCGGCCTCTTGTACGAGCAGTACTTC	CASSSGSGLLYEQYF	.	TRBV7-9	TRBJ2-7	.
TGTGCCAGCAGCTTAGATCCGAGTGGTGAAGGGGGCTGGGAGCTGTTTTTT	CASSLDPSGEGGWELFF	once	TRBV11-2	TRBJ2-2	TRBD1
TGTGCCAGCAGTTTTATTTTAGGCGGTGAAGCTTTCTTT	CASSFILGGEAFF	.	TRBV27	TRBJ1-1	.
TGTGCCAGCAGCTTGAAGGTAAACACTGAAGCTTTCTTT	CASSLKVNTEAFF	.	TRBV5-4	TRBJ1-1	.
TGTGCCAGCAGCCTCGGTCAGGGTGGCTACGAGCAGTACTTC	CASSLGQGGYEQYF	.	TRBV7-2	TRBJ2-7	.
TGCAGTGCTAGAACAGGGTATGGCTACACCTTC	CSARTGYGYTF	.	TRBV20-1	TRBJ1-2	.
TGTGCCAGCAGTGAAGGAGGGACAGTCTACGAGCAGTACTTC	CASSEGGTVYEQYF	.	TRBV25-1	TRBJ2-7	.
TGCAGCGCGCTCATTAACTTCACAGGGGACGAGCAGTACTTC	CSALINFTGDEQYF	.	TRBV29-1	TRBJ2-7	TRBD1
TGCGCCAGCAGCCCTGGGGACGTCTATGGCTACACCTTC	CASSPGDVYGYTF	once	TRBV5-1	TRBJ1-2	.
TGTGCCGGTTCTGGTCTCCCTTACTATGGCTACACCTTC	CAGSGLPYYGYTF	.	TRBV21-1	TRBJ1-2	.
TGTGCCAGCTCACTCGAGTACACAGGGTTCTACGAGCAGTACTTC	CASSLEYTGFYEQYF	.	TRBV18	TRBJ2-7	.
TGTGCCAGCAGCCAAGATTCACTAGCGGGACTTATTGAGCAGTTCTTC	CASSQDSLAGLIEQFF	.	TRBV4-2	TRBJ2-1	TRBD2